One sample yielded the 21 T cell receptor beta chains listed below, sequenced in a study of blood T cell repertoires in COVID-19 (dated by TCRdb to 2020 to 2022). Library construction relied on the immunoSEQ multiplex PCR assay. Here the immuneACCESS table is served through TCRdb, limited to in-frame sequences with V and J called. Missing clones are a known gap in these copies; in checked studies unresolved V genes cover under half, and the rest lacks a known reason. In this sample the table shows around 81,000 clones, 85% to 90% of which occur a single time. More than 4.5% of the sample is in the top ten clones. Sample: peripheral blood. The source of these receptors is a woman of 80 years or more with acute or convalescent COVID-19.

This clone has just one count. V gene TRBV6-5 combines with J gene TRBJ2-7, with 7 bases fitting TRBD1. CDR1 and CDR2 from the germline V gene are MNHEY and SVGAGI. The V gene end was trimmed by 4 bases and the J gene end by 3 bases; junction bases not matched to a gene: 6. This CDR3 is 14 amino acids long. CDR3 sequence (DNA): TGTGCCAGCAGTTCCCGGGACAGAATCTACGAGCAGTACTTC. It is translated as CASSSRDRIYEQYF.

The V gene is TRBV6-2 or TRBV6-3, the J gene TRBJ1-6; a possible D gene is TRBD1 (5 bases). The V and J ends lost 2 bases and 10 bases respectively, with 21 bases between them. This CDR3 spans 17 amino acids. CDR1 is MNHEY and CDR2 is SVGEGT in the germline V gene. The CDR3 is CASSYGGTQRVISPLHF. In DNA, the CDR3 is TGTGCCAGCAGTTACGGCGGGACGCAAAGGGTAATCTCACCCCTCCACTTT.

The V call is TRBV9, the J call TRBJ2-5; no reliable D call. This CDR3 region has 14 residues. Germline CDR1 reads SGDLS; CDR2 reads YYNGEE. V lost 0 bases and J lost 3, with 9 bases in between. The CDR3 region has the DNA TGTGCCAGCAGCGTAGGGCCCGAAAAAGAGACCCAGTACTTC. Its translation is CASSVGPEKETQYF.

This rearrangement joins TRBV5-8 to TRBJ1-6; 7 positions match TRBD1. J was trimmed by 7 bases and V by 5 bases; bases with no gene match: 12. CDR1 is SGHTS and CDR2 is YDEGEE in the germline V gene. CDR3 length: 16 residues. CDR3 DNA: TGTGCCAGCAGGCTCCGGGACAGCGGCCGCAATTCACCCCTCCACTTT. Its translation: CASRLRDSGRNSPLHF.

The chain links TRBV5-1 to TRBJ2-3; D may be TRBD1 (6 bases). Germline loops: CDR1 SGHRS, CDR2 YFSETQ. This CDR3 region has 16 residues. Trimming removed 0 bases at V and 1 base at J, with 12 bases between. The chain's CDR3 is CASSLAWTEGTDTQYF. The CDR3 nucleotides read TGCGCCAGCAGCTTGGCCTGGACAGAGGGCACAGATACGCAGTATTTT. Full variable domain (rest looked up from reference TRBV5-1 and TRBJ2-3): KAGVTQTPRYLIKTRGQQVTLSCSPISGHRSVSWYQQTPGQGLQFLFEYFSETQRNKGNFPGRFSGRQFSNSRSEMNVSTLELGDSALYLCASSLAWTEGTDTQYFGPGTRLTVL.

The CDR3 nucleotides read TGTGCCAGCTCACCACTGGGACAGGCCAACACTGAAGCTTTCTTT. Protein product: CASSPLGQANTEAFF. This chain joins TRBV18 and TRBJ1-1; TRBD1 matches at 8 bases. Trimming removed 1 base from V and 2 bases from J; junction bases left unmatched: 3. CDR3 size: 15 residues. CDR1 and CDR2 from the germline V gene are KGHSH and LQKENI.

The chain joins TRBV7-8 to TRBJ2-1, with TRBD2 matching 8 bases. V was pared by 5 bases and J by 1 base, with 4 bases of the junction left unmatched. Germline CDR1 and CDR2: SGHVS and FQNEAQ. The CDR3 loop spans 15 amino acids. The CDR3 loop reads CASSRLATSYNEQFF. In DNA, the CDR3 is TGTGCCAGCAGCCGACTAGCGACTTCCTACAATGAGCAGTTCTTC. Filled out from reference TRBV7-8 and TRBJ2-1, the complete variable domain reads GAGVSQSPRYKVAKRGQDVALRCDPISGHVSLFWYQQALGQGPEFLTYFQNEAQLDKSGLPSDRFFAERPEGSVSTLKIQRTQQEDSAVYLCASSRLATSYNEQFFGPGTRLTVL.

The CDR3 DNA follows: TGTGCCAGCAGTTACGACGGGAACTCTGGAAACACCATATATTTT. Its translation: CASSYDGNSGNTIYF. The V call is TRBV6-6, the J call TRBJ1-3; no reliable D call. Germline-derived CDR1 and CDR2 are MNHNY and SVGAGI (reference sequence). CDR3 size: 15 residues. Trimming removed 2 bases from V and 0 bases from J, with 8 bases in between.

The J gene is TRBJ2-2, the V gene TRBV5-1; 7 bases agree with TRBD1. The V gene's germline CDR1 is SGHRS and CDR2 YFSETQ. This CDR3 is built from 16 residues. V shed 0 bases, J shed 2 bases, and the junction held 4 bases outside the gene matches. This CDR3 is CASSLARDRNTGELFF. As DNA, the CDR3 is TGCGCCAGCAGCTTGGCCCGGGACAGAAACACCGGGGAGCTGTTTTTT.

There are a few counts of this clone. The chain employs TRBV6-5 and TRBJ1-1, with D unresolved. The V gene lost 7 bases and the J gene lost 3 bases, with 12 bases spanning the gap. The V gene's germline CDR1 is MNHEY and CDR2 SVGAGI. CDR3 length: 13 amino acids. The CDR3 DNA is TGTGCCAGCACCGGCCGGGGAGACACTGAAGCTTTCTTT. Its protein is CASTGRGDTEAFF.

This sequence joins TRBV5-4 and TRBJ1-1; perhaps TRBD1 as D (6 bases). V was clipped by 0 bases and J by 3 bases, with 15 bases between them. The CDR3 runs to 16 residues. Germline CDR1 and CDR2: SGHNT and YYREEE (reference sequence). CDR3 nucleotides: TGTGCCAGCAGCTTGGGCGGGGGGCGGCCGGACACTGAAGCTTTCTTT. Encoded protein: CASSLGGGRPDTEAFF.

The chain carries TRBV28 and TRBJ2-4; TRBD2 agrees at 12 bases. CDR1 is MDHEN, CDR2 SYDVKM, per germline. Germline trimming cut 3 bases from V and 2 bases from J; bases unmatched to any gene: 8. The CDR3 is made up of 18 amino acids. The chain's CDR3 is CASSFASGRADPKNIQYF. CDR3 sequence (DNA): TGTGCCAGCAGTTTTGCTAGCGGGAGGGCGGATCCCAAAAACATTCAGTACTTC. Variable domain in full (rest from reference TRBV28 and TRBJ2-4): DVKVTQSSRYLVKRTGEKVFLECVQDMDHENMFWYRQDPGLGLRLIYFSYDVKMKEKGDIPEGYSVSREKKERFSLILESASTNQTSMYLCASSFASGRADPKNIQYFGAGTRLSVL.

The chain is built from TRBV29-1 and TRBJ1-2; no clear D gene. Trimming cost V 4 bases and J 3 bases, with 6 bases left between them. The CDR3 covers 11 residues. Germline-derived CDR1 and CDR2 are SQVTM and ANQGSEA. This CDR3 is CSVAPDYGYTF. The CDR3 DNA follows: TGCAGCGTTGCGCCAGACTATGGCTACACCTTC.

There are a few counts of this clone. This chain uses TRBV7-3 with TRBJ2-2; possibly TRBD2 for D (5 bases). V lost 4 bases, J lost 6 bases, and 12 bases lay in between. In germline, CDR1 is SGHTA, CDR2 FQGTGA. The CDR3 has 14 residues. The CDR3 nucleotides are TGTGCCAGCAGCTCCCTAGCCGGAGCCGGGGAGCTGTTTTTT. Residues: CASSSLAGAGELFF. The variable domain in full, completed from reference TRBV7-3 and TRBJ2-2, reads GAGVSQTPSNKVTEKGKYVELRCDPISGHTALYWYRQSLGQGPEFLIYFQGTGAADDSGLPNDRFFAVRPEGSVSTLKIQRTERGDSAVYLCASSSLAGAGELFFGEGSRLTVL.

The chain joins TRBV3-1 (or the pseudogene TRBV3-2) to TRBJ1-4; 7 bases match TRBD1. CDR3 length equals 16 residues. Germline CDR1 and CDR2: LGHDT and YNNKEL (reference sequence). After removal of 3 bases from V and 3 bases from J, the junction contained 7 bases not matched to a gene. CDR3 DNA: TGTGCCAGCAGCCAGGGGACAGCATGGGCTAATGAAAAACTGTTTTTT. It specifies CASSQGTAWANEKLFF.

V is TRBV5-1 and J is TRBJ2-7; no reliable D call. Germline CDR1 SGHRS, CDR2 YFSETQ. The V end was cut by 5 bases, the J end by 3 bases, with 6 bases between. The CDR3 has 11 amino acids. DNA of the CDR3: TGCGCCAGCAGAACTGGCTACGAGCAGTACTTC. Amino acids: CASRTGYEQYF.

The V call is TRBV5-1, the J call TRBJ2-2; 15 positions agree with TRBD2. Losses at the gene ends were 4 bases for V and 0 bases for J; bases not matched to a gene: 4. The CDR3 has 18 amino acids. Germline-derived CDR1 and CDR2 are SGHRS and YFSETQ. CDR3 in amino acids: CASSPRTSGGANTGELFF. In DNA, the CDR3 is TGCGCCAGCAGCCCGCGGACTAGCGGGGGGGCGAACACCGGGGAGCTGTTTTTT.

The chain links TRBV19 to TRBJ1-2; the match to TRBD1 covers 9 bases. This CDR3 spans 13 amino acids. The ends lost 7 bases at V and 2 bases at J; junction bases unmatched: 2. Germline assignment: CDR1 LNHDA and CDR2 SQIVND (reference sequence). CDR3 protein: CASKGTGNYGYTF. The CDR3 DNA reads as TGTGCCAGTAAGGGGACAGGGAACTATGGCTACACCTTC.

The V and J genes are TRBV27 and TRBJ2-3; possible D gene TRBD1, 6 bases. Germline V gene lookup returns CDR1 MNHEY and CDR2 SMNVEV (reference sequence). This CDR3 is built from 15 residues. Trimming removed 3 bases at V and 4 bases at J, with 14 bases between. The CDR3 protein is CASSFLPAGADTQYF. Here the CDR3 DNA reads TGTGCCAGCAGTTTTCTCCCCGCAGGGGCAGATACGCAGTATTTT.

The chain combines TRBV2 with TRBJ1-4; 10 bases are a match to TRBD1. This CDR3 has 14 residues. The germline V gene encodes CDR1 SNHLY and CDR2 FYNNEI. V was clipped by 4 bases and J by 8 bases; unmatched bases: 4. In nucleotides, the CDR3 is TGTGCCAGCAGTGGGGACAGGGGTAAGGAAAAACTGTTTTTT. Translated: CASSGDRGKEKLFF.

A remark on this clone: An end of the junction does not agree with germline; a read error may underlie this. The chain recombines TRBV3-1 (or the pseudogene TRBV3-2) with TRBJ1-2; maybe TRBD1 (6 bases). The CDR3 is 13 residues long. CDR1 is LGHDT and CDR2 is YNNKEL in the germline V gene (reference sequence). The CDR3 DNA sequence: TGTGCCAGCAGCCAAGATGTGATGGGGGCGGTCGTTTTC. Its protein product is CASSQDVMGAVVF.